Below are 25 T cell receptor beta chains sequenced from a single sample in a study of Ad26.COV2.S vaccination and SARS-CoV-2 variants (dated by TCRdb to about 2021). The library was produced with the immunoSEQ multiplex PCR assay. TCRdb took this table from immuneACCESS and kept in-frame rearrangements with V and J called. Such tables lack part of the clones; where checked against another copy, unresolved V genes explain under half of the gap, and the rest is unexplained. This sample holds around 450,000 clones; about nine tenths were observed only once. 1.5% to 2% of the sample is in the top ten clones. The treatment or condition label of this sample denotes: about 20 received Ad26.COV2.S at low or high dose, single or two shots; 5 received placebo; per-sample allocation not given. For vaccine and placebo recipients, the sequenced repertoires came from samples collected on day 63 after the first injection.

The sample consisted of peripheral blood, taken in a trial of Ad26.COV2.S vaccine versus placebo. The receptors were sampled from a person between 18 and 65 years old who received the Ad26.COV2.S COVID-19 vaccine or a placebo.

The gene calls are TRBV7-9 and TRBJ1-2; D is undetermined. The CDR3 spans 15 residues. The V gene lost 4 bases and the J gene lost 1 base, with 13 bases spanning the gap. CDR1 is SEHNR and CDR2 is FQNEAQ in the germline V gene (reference sequence). CDR3 amino acids: CASSSGWADNYGYTF. In nucleotides, the CDR3 is TGTGCCAGCAGCTCTGGCTGGGCAGATAACTATGGCTACACCTTC.

The J gene is TRBJ1-2, the V gene TRBV14; a possible D gene is TRBD1 (6 bases). The CDR3 runs 16 residues. Germline loops: CDR1 SGHDN, CDR2 FVKESK. V gave up 0 bases and J gave up 8 bases, with 19 bases separating them. The CDR3 DNA reads as TGTGCCAGCAGCCAAGATTGGGCGAGACAGGCTATCGGCTACACCTTC. As protein: CASSQDWARQAIGYTF.

In its sample, this clone was seen a few times. The chain uses TRBV7-2 and TRBJ2-7, with a possible D match to TRBD1 (6 bases). CDR3 length: 13 amino acids. Germline CDR1 SGHTA, CDR2 FQGNSA. With 2 bases removed from V and 4 bases from J, the gap between germline ends came to 9 bases. Here the CDR3 reads CASSLSGQYEQYF. The CDR3, as DNA: TGTGCCAGCAGCTTATCGGGACAATACGAGCAGTACTTC. Variable domain in full (rest from reference TRBV7-2 and TRBJ2-7): GAGVSQSPSNKVTEKGKDVELRCDPISGHTALYWYRQSLGQGLEFLIYFQGNSAPDKSGLPSDRFSAERTGGSVSTLTIQRTQQEDSAVYLCASSLSGQYEQYFGPGTRLTVT.

This clone showed up just a few times. This chain uses TRBV28 with TRBJ1-5; 9 bases align to TRBD1. CDR1 is MDHEN, CDR2 SYDVKM, per germline. V lost 6 bases to trimming and J lost 5 bases; unmatched junction nucleotides: 8. The CDR3 is made up of 15 amino acids. The CDR3 reads CASRSGQGVYQPQHF. As DNA, the CDR3 is TGTGCCAGCAGATCGGGACAGGGAGTATATCAGCCCCAGCATTTT.

The chain recombines TRBV7-2 with TRBJ2-7, with TRBD1 identical over 8 bases. Looked up from germline, CDR1 is SGHTA and CDR2 is FQGNSA. The trim removed 3 bases at V and 5 bases at J, leaving 12 bases unmatched. The length of the CDR3 is 16 residues. CDR3 bases: TGTGCCAGCAGCTTCCAGGGGGCCGGTCTCGGGAACGAGCAGTACTTC. Protein sequence: CASSFQGAGLGNEQYF. Together with reference TRBV7-2 and TRBJ2-7, the CDR3 gives the full variable domain: GAGVSQSPSNKVTEKGKDVELRCDPISGHTALYWYRQSLGQGLEFLIYFQGNSAPDKSGLPSDRFSAERTGGSVSTLTIQRTQQEDSAVYLCASSFQGAGLGNEQYFGPGTRLTVT.

This rearrangement joins TRBV27 to TRBJ2-1; 7 positions agree with TRBD2. CDR1 MNHEY and CDR2 SMNVEV come from the germline V gene (reference sequence). The CDR3 sequence is 16 residues long. Trimming at V came to 7 bases and at J to 10 bases, leaving 19 bases not matched to a gene. This CDR3 is CASTTGLAAPSREQFF. The DNA of the CDR3 is TGTGCCAGCACCACTGGGCTAGCGGCCCCTTCACGGGAGCAGTTCTTC.

V and J are TRBV30 and TRBJ2-2; 8 positions agree with TRBD1. The CDR3 runs 15 residues. Germline V gene sequence: CDR1 GTSNPN, CDR2 SVGIG (reference sequence). J lost 2 bases, V lost 4 bases, and 6 bases had no gene match. CDR3 nucleotides: TGTGCCTGGAAGCTGGACAGGGACAACACCGGGGAGCTGTTTTTT. Protein: CAWKLDRDNTGELFF. Full variable domain (missing parts from reference TRBV30 and TRBJ2-2): SQTIHQWPATLVQPVGSPLSLECTVEGTSNPNLYWYRQAAGRGLQLLFYSVGIGQISSEVPQNLSASRPQDRQFILSSKKLLLSDSGFYLCAWKLDRDNTGELFFGEGSRLTVL.

The J gene is TRBJ1-1, the V gene TRBV27; no firm D call. Germline-derived CDR1 and CDR2 are MNHEY and SMNVEV (reference sequence). The V end was cut by 3 bases, the J end by 1 base, with 9 bases between. CDR3 length: 14 residues. The CDR3 loop is CASSFLDGNTEAFF. DNA of the CDR3: TGTGCCAGCAGTTTCTTGGATGGGAACACTGAAGCTTTCTTT.

V is TRBV18 and J is TRBJ2-3; 7 bases are a match to TRBD2. V lost 2 bases and J lost 1; bases outside the gene matches: 3. Germline V gene data show CDR1 as KGHSH and CDR2 as LQKENI. CDR3 length: 15 amino acids. The CDR3 DNA sequence: TGTGCCAGCTCACCAAGGCTAGCGGGCACAGATACGCAGTATTTT. It encodes CASSPRLAGTDTQYF.

The J gene is TRBJ2-5, the V gene TRBV4-1; TRBD1 matches at 7 bases. Germline V lookup: CDR1 MGHRA, CDR2 YSYEKL. The V gene end was trimmed by 2 bases and the J gene end by 2 bases; junction bases not matched to a gene: 5. The CDR3 runs 15 residues. CDR3 coding DNA: TGCGCCAGCAGCCAAAAGGGACAGCCACAAGAGACCCAGTACTTC. Encoded protein: CASSQKGQPQETQYF.

The V call is TRBV19, the J call TRBJ2-7; 8 bases are shared with TRBD1. V lost 1 base and J lost 2; bases outside the gene matches: 7. The CDR3 is 16 residues long. Germline CDR1 and CDR2: LNHDA and SQIVND (reference sequence). The DNA of the CDR3 is TGTGCCAGTAGTATAGGACAGGGGAGAGGAACCTACGAGCAGTACTTC. This sequence encodes CASSIGQGRGTYEQYF. The full variable domain, in which reference TRBV19 and TRBJ2-7 provide the parts outside the CDR3, is DGGITQSPKYLFRKEGQNVTLSCEQNLNHDAMYWYRQDPGQGLRLIYYSQIVNDFQKGDIAEGYSVSREKKESFPLTVTSAQKNPTAFYLCASSIGQGRGTYEQYFGPGTRLTVT.

The chain employs TRBV7-9 and TRBJ2-7, with TRBD1 matching 8 bases. Germline V gives CDR1 SEHNR, CDR2 FQNEAQ (reference sequence). With 1 base clipped from V and 4 bases from J, the junction kept 6 bases outside the gene matches. This CDR3 is 15 amino acids long. DNA of the CDR3: TGTGCCAGCAGCTTAGTCCGCGACAGGGGATACGAGCAGTACTTC. Translated, it gives CASSLVRDRGYEQYF. Drawing the rest from reference TRBV7-9 and TRBJ2-7, the complete variable domain is DTGVSQNPRHKITKRGQNVTFRCDPISEHNRLYWYRQTLGQGPEFLTYFQNEAQLEKSRLLSDRFSAERPKGSFSTLEIQRTEQGDSAMYLCASSLVRDRGYEQYFGPGTRLTVT.

This clone was seen just once. The genes are TRBV28 and TRBJ2-7, with a tentative D call TRBD2 (6 bases). The V end lost 6 bases, the J end lost 0 bases, and 18 bases lay between the germline ends. Germline V gives CDR1 MDHEN, CDR2 SYDVKM. The CDR3 consists of 16 residues. CDR3 residues: CASSPGSGKSSYEQYF. In DNA form, the CDR3 reads TGTGCCAGCAGCCCCGGTAGCGGAAAGAGCTCCTACGAGCAGTACTTC.

This sequence joins TRBV7-2 and TRBJ1-2; maybe TRBD1 (6 bases). This CDR3 is 14 amino acids long. Per germline, CDR1 SGHTA and CDR2 FQGNSA. Trimming cost V 6 bases and J 1 base, with 12 bases left between them. In DNA, the CDR3 is TGTGCCAGCAGTCTCCAACAGGGTAACTATGGCTACACCTTC. This gives the protein CASSLQQGNYGYTF.

The rearrangement uses TRBV6-6 and TRBJ1-1; possible D gene TRBD1, 6 bases. The CDR3 extends over 15 amino acids. From germline, CDR1 is MNHNY and CDR2 SVGAGI (reference sequence). Trimming removed 8 bases at V and 4 bases at J, with 20 bases between. Here the CDR3 reads CASPRTADLGTEAFF. CDR3 DNA: TGTGCCAGCCCACGGACAGCAGACCTGGGCACTGAAGCTTTCTTT.

V usage is TRBV7-2 and J usage is TRBJ2-2; TRBD2 matches at 7 bases. CDR1 is SGHTA, CDR2 FQGNSA, per germline. The V segment lost 1 base and the J segment 6 bases; nucleotides outside the gene matches: 5. The CDR3 extends over 15 amino acids. The CDR3 DNA reads as TGTGCCAGCAGCTTAGACGGGACTACACCCGGGGAGCTGTTTTTT. Translated, it gives CASSLDGTTPGELFF.

This clone was seen just once. The chain recombines TRBV3-1 (or the pseudogene TRBV3-2) with TRBJ2-5; 10 nucleotides agree with TRBD1. This CDR3 region has 15 residues. The trim removed 4 bases at V and 1 base at J, leaving 3 bases unmatched. Per the germline V gene, CDR1 is LGHDT and CDR2 is YNNKEL (reference sequence). The CDR3 region is CASSPRTGGQETQYF. Written as DNA, the CDR3 is TGTGCCAGCAGCCCCCGGACAGGGGGCCAAGAGACCCAGTACTTC.

The rearrangement uses TRBV2 and TRBJ1-2; 9 bases align to TRBD1. Germline V gene sequence: CDR1 SNHLY, CDR2 FYNNEI. The CDR3 is 14 residues long. V lost 3 bases to trimming and J lost 3 bases; unmatched junction nucleotides: 2. CDR3 residues: CASSEGQGYYGYTF. The DNA of the CDR3 is TGTGCCAGCAGTGAGGGACAGGGATACTATGGCTACACCTTC. Full variable domain (outside the CDR3, taken from reference TRBV2 and TRBJ1-2): EPEVTQTPSHQVTQMGQEVILRCVPISNHLYFYWYRQILGQKVEFLVSFYNNEISEKSEIFDDQFSVERPDGSNFTLKIRSTKLEDSAMYFCASSEGQGYYGYTFGSGTRLTVV.

This clone was recorded once. The chain joins TRBV2 to TRBJ1-2; D possibly corresponds to TRBD1 (5 bases). Trimming pared 7 bases from V and 5 bases from J, leaving 17 bases between. The CDR3 extends over 14 amino acids. The V gene's germline CDR1 is SNHLY and CDR2 FYNNEI. CDR3 bases: TGTGCCAGCAATTACGGGGGGGAGCTATATGGCTACACCTTC. It yields the protein CASNYGGELYGYTF.

This chain joins TRBV9 and TRBJ2-1, with 9 bases matching TRBD2. Germline CDR1 SGDLS, CDR2 YYNGEE. The V gene end was trimmed by 1 base and the J gene end by 8 bases; junction bases not matched to a gene: 7. The CDR3 sequence is 15 residues long. CDR3 amino acids: CASSVYASGNYEQFF. DNA for the CDR3: TGTGCCAGCAGCGTATATGCTAGCGGGAACTATGAGCAGTTCTTC.

The chain joins TRBV7-2 to TRBJ2-1; D might be TRBD1 or TRBD2, each matching 5 bases. The CDR3 spans 14 residues. Germline V gene sequence: CDR1 SGHTA, CDR2 FQGNSA. V was shortened by 1 base and J by 9 bases, with 13 bases between the two germline ends. The CDR3: CASSLVYRGSEQFF. The CDR3 nucleotides are TGTGCCAGCAGCTTAGTGTATCGGGGCAGTGAGCAGTTCTTC.

The chain uses TRBV6-1 and TRBJ2-2; unclear D gene. V lost 7 bases and J lost 1, with 7 bases in between. This CDR3 region has 13 residues. Germline loops: CDR1 MNHNS, CDR2 SASEGT. Written as DNA, the CDR3 is TGTGCCAGCAAGGAGTTGAACACCGGGGAGCTGTTTTTT. Its protein is CASKELNTGELFF.

The chain is built from TRBV5-1 and TRBJ2-4, with 12 bases aligning to TRBD2. Germline V gene data show CDR1 as SGHRS and CDR2 as YFSETQ. CDR3 size: 17 residues. The V segment lost 4 bases and the J segment 6 bases; nucleotides outside the gene matches: 11. The CDR3 loop is CASSLTTSGRFLNIQYF. DNA for the CDR3: TGCGCCAGCAGCCTTACGACTAGCGGGAGATTTCTAAACATTCAGTACTTC.

The chain is built from TRBV27 and TRBJ1-6, with D tentatively TRBD1 (6 bases). Germline values: CDR1 MNHEY, CDR2 SMNVEV (reference sequence). V was pared by 4 bases and J by 9 bases, with 13 bases between. This CDR3 region has 14 residues. CDR3 amino acids: CASSSTGSRSPLHF. As DNA, the CDR3 is TGTGCCAGCAGTTCTACAGGGAGTCGTTCACCCCTCCACTTT.

The rearrangement uses TRBV28 and TRBJ2-7, with 8 bases identical to TRBD2. Per germline, CDR1 MDHEN and CDR2 SYDVKM. V gave up 5 bases and J gave up 2 bases; unmatched junction bases: 11. The CDR3 loop spans 16 amino acids. The CDR3 DNA follows: TGTGCCAGCAGTCCGCGACTAGCGAGGGGCCCCTACGAGCAGTACTTC. This encodes CASSPRLARGPYEQYF.